This T cell receptor beta chain came from a study of siplizumab effects on memory and regulatory T cells. The study's findings and limits: Suppressive activity of Tregs proliferating in siplizumab cultures remained unconfirmed. In controls, 26.9% of mappable alloreactive CD4+ clones were Treg-derived on average, versus 68.8% with siplizumab.

Only in-frame clones appear in the TCRdb table, and some are missing; sequencing was by immunoSEQ multiplex PCR. The sample contains some 96,000 clones, 75% to 95% of which appear only once. This clone was counted a single time. The antigen remains unidentified. The CDR3 is made up of 16 amino acids. The germline gives CDR1 SGHRS, CDR2 YFSETQ. Trimming cost V 2 bases and J 2 bases, with 14 bases left between them. This TCR derives from a human donor in good health. The chain joins TRBV5-1 to TRBJ1-3; D gene ambiguous. Source material: CD4+ T cells sorted from blood. The CDR3 region is CASSFSSSSTGNTIYF. The CDR3 region has the DNA TGCGCCAGCAGCTTTTCTAGCAGCAGTACTGGAAACACCATATATTTT.